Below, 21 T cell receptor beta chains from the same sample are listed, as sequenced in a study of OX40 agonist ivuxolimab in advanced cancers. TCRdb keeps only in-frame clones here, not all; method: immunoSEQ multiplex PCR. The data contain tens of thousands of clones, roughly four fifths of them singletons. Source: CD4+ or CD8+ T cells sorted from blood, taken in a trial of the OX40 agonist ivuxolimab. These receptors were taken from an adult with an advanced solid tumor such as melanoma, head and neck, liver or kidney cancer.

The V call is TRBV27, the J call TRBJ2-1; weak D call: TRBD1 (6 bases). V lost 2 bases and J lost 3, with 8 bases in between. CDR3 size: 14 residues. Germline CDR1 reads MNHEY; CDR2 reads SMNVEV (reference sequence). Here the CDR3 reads CASSLRGIYNEQFF. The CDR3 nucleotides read TGTGCCAGCAGTTTAAGGGGGATCTACAATGAGCAGTTCTTC.

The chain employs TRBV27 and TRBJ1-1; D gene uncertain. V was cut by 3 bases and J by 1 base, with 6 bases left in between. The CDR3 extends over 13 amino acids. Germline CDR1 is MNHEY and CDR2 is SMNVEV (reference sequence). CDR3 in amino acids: CASSLAANTEAFF. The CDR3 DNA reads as TGTGCCAGCAGTTTGGCAGCGAACACTGAAGCTTTCTTT.

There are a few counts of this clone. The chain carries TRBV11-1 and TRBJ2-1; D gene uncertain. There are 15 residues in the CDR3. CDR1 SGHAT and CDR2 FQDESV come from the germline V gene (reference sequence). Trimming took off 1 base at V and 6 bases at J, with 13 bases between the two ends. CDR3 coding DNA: TGTGCCAGCAGCTTAGGTAGTCCAGTCTTCAATGAGCAGTTCTTC. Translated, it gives CASSLGSPVFNEQFF.

In DNA form, the CDR3 reads TGTGCCAGCACCCGAACGGAGGGGCTAGGCACTGAAGCTTTCTTT. Translation: CASTRTEGLGTEAFF. The chain joins TRBV27 to TRBJ1-1; a weak D match, TRBD1 (5 bases). V lost 7 bases and J lost 4, with 19 bases in between. The CDR3 is 15 residues long. CDR1 MNHEY and CDR2 SMNVEV come from the germline V gene (reference sequence).

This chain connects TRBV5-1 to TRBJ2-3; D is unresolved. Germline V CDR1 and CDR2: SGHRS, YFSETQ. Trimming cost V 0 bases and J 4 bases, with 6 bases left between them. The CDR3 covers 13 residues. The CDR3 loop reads CASSLALSDTQYF. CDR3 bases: TGCGCCAGCAGCTTGGCATTATCAGATACGCAGTATTTT.

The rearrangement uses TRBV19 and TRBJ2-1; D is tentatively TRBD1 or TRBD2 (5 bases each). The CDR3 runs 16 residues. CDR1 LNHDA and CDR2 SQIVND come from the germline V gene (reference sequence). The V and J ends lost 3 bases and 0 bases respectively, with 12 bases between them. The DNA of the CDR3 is TGTGCCAGTAGTATTTATGGGGGATCCTCCTACAATGAGCAGTTCTTC. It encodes CASSIYGGSSYNEQFF.

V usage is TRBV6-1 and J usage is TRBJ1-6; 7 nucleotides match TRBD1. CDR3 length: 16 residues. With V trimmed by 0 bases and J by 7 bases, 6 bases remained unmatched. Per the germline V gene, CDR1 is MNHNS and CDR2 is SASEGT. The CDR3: CASSEAPGGGNSPLHF. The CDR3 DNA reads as TGTGCCAGCAGTGAAGCGCCGGGAGGGGGCAATTCACCCCTCCACTTT.

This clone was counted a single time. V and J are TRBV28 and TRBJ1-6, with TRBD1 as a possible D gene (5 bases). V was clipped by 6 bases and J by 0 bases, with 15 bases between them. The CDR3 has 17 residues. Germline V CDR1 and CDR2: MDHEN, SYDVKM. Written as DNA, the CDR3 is TGTGCCAGCAGCCAAGGGGTGGGTTCCTCCTATAATTCACCCCTCCACTTT. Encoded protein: CASSQGVGSSYNSPLHF.

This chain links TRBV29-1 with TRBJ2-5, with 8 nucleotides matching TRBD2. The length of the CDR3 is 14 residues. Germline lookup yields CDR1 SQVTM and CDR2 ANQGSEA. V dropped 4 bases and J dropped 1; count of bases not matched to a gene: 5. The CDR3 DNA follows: TGCAGCGTTGGGCGGGGGGACACCCAAGAGACCCAGTACTTC. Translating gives CSVGRGDTQETQYF. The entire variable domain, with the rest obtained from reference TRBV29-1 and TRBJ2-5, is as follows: SAVISQKPSRDICQRGTSLTIQCQVDSQVTMMFWYRQQPGQSLTLIATANQGSEATYESGFVIDKFPISRPNLTFSTLTVSNMSPEDSSIYLCSVGRGDTQETQYFGPGTRLLVL.

CDR3 protein: CASSLKGGSNEQFF. CDR3 nucleotides: TGTGCCAGCAGCTTGAAGGGCGGGAGTAATGAGCAGTTCTTC. The chain employs TRBV5-4 and TRBJ2-1; TRBD2 matches at 7 bases. J lost 7 bases, V lost 1 base, and 5 bases had no gene match. Per the germline V gene, CDR1 is SGHNT and CDR2 is YYREEE (reference sequence). The CDR3 runs to 14 residues.

The CDR3 loop reads CASSPRQGLLMNTEAFF. The CDR3 DNA reads as TGCGCCAGCAGCCCAAGACAGGGGCTCCTTATGAACACTGAAGCTTTCTTT. The V and J genes are TRBV4-1 and TRBJ1-1, with 8 positions matching TRBD1. With 4 bases clipped from V and 0 bases from J, the junction kept 10 bases outside the gene matches. Per germline, CDR1 MGHRA and CDR2 YSYEKL. The CDR3 has 17 residues.

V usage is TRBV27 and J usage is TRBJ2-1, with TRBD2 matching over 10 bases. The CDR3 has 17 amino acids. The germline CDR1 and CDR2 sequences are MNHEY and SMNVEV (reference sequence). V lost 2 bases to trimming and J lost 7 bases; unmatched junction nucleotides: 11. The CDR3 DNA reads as TGTGCCAGCAGTTTAGTAGGCCTAGCGGGAGCCCCGAATGAGCAGTTCTTC. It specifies CASSLVGLAGAPNEQFF.

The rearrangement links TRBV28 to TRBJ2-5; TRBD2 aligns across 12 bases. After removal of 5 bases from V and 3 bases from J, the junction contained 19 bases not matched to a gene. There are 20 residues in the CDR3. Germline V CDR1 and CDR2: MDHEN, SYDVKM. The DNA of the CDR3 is TGTGCCAGCAGTCTACCCGGGACTAGCGGGCCCGATACCTGGAAAGAGACCCAGTACTTC. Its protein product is CASSLPGTSGPDTWKETQYF.

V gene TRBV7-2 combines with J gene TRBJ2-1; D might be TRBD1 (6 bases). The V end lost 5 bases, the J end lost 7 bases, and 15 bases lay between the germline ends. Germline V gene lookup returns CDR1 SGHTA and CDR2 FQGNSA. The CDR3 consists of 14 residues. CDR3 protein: CASSHRDNLNEQFF. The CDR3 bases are TGTGCCAGCAGCCACCGGGACAACCTTAATGAGCAGTTCTTC. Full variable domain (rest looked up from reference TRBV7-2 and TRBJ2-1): GAGVSQSPSNKVTEKGKDVELRCDPISGHTALYWYRQSLGQGLEFLIYFQGNSAPDKSGLPSDRFSAERTGGSVSTLTIQRTQQEDSAVYLCASSHRDNLNEQFFGPGTRLTVL.

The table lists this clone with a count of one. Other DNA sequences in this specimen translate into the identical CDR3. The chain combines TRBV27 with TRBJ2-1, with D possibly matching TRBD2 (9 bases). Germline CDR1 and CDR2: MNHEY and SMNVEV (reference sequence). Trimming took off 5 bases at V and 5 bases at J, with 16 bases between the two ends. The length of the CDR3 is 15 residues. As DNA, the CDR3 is TGTGCCAGCAGTCTAGCGGGGACAGGCGACAATGAGCAGTTCTTC. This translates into CASSLAGTGDNEQFF.

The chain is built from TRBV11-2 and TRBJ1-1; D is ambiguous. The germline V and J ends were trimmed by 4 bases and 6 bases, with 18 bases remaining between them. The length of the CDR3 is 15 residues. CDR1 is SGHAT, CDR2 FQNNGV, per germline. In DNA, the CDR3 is TGTGCCAGCAGCTCCATAATATGGGGTACCCCTGAAGCTTTCTTT. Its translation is CASSSIIWGTPEAFF.

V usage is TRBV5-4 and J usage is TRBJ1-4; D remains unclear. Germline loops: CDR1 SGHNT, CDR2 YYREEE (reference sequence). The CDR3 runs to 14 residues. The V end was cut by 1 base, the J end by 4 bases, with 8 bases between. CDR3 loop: CASSLHPGNEKLFF. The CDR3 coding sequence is TGTGCCAGCAGCTTGCATCCGGGTAATGAAAAACTGTTTTTT.

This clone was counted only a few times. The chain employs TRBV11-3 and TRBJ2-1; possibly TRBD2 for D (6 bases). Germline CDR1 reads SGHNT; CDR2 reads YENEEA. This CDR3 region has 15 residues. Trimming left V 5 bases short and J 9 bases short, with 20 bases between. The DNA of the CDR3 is TGTGCCAGCAGCCCCCCGGGAGAACCAGCTACTGAGCAGTTCTTC. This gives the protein CASSPPGEPATEQFF.

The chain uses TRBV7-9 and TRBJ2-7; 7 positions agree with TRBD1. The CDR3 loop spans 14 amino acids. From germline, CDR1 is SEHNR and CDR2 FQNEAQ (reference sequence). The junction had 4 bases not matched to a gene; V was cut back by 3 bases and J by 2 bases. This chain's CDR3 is CASSLTGLTYEQYF. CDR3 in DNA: TGTGCCAGCAGCTTGACAGGGTTAACCTACGAGCAGTACTTC.

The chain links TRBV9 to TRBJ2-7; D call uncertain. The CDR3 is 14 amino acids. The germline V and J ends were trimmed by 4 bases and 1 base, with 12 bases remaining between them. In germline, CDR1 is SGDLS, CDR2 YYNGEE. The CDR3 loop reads CASSPPEDSYEQYF. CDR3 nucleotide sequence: TGTGCCAGCAGCCCACCTGAAGATTCCTACGAGCAGTACTTC.

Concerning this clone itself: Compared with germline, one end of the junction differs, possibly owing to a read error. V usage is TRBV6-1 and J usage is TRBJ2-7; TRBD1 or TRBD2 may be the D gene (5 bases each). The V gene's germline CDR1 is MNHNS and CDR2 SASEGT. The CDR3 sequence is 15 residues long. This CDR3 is CVSSEDGGSTGEQYF. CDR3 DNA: TGTGTCAGCAGTGAAGATGGGGGATCCACGGGGGAGCAGTACTTC.